The T cell receptor (beta chain) under discussion was sequenced for a study of T cell repertoires in cytomegalovirus infection. Study in general: Carrying CMV and the relevant HLA type showed in public TCR beta signatures.

A remark on this clonotype: Its antigen remains unidentified.

General study findings and limits: Individuals carrying CMV plus the relevant HLA were identified by cumulative frequency of public TCR beta families.

TCRdb fed the reads into MiXCR, producing one record per CDR3 protein. The table records about 450,000 distinct CDR3 sequences, 31% of them present only once. V was cut by 5 bases and J by 2 bases, with 7 bases left in between. Looked up from germline, CDR1 is SGHTA and CDR2 is FQGNSA. The CDR3 contains 13 residues. The chain recombines TRBV7-2 with TRBJ1-5; D uncertain. The sequencing input was PBMCs. This sequence originates from a human donor in good health (CMV status not recorded). Some clones in this sample may be carry-over from other donors' samples. The CDR3 protein is CASSERRNQPQHF. The CDR3, as DNA: TGTGCCAGCAGCGAGAGGCGCAATCAGCCCCAGCATTTT.